These T cell receptor beta chains were read from a single sample in a study of CD8 T cells in ankylosing spondylitis. TCRdb re-called the 5' RACE reads through MiXCR, storing one row per CDR3 protein. This sample has 180,000 or so distinct CDR3 sequences, with around a tenth found just once. Sequences were obtained from blood, either unsorted or a sorted T cell fraction (not recorded which). These receptors all come from a male donor with ankylosing spondylitis or in good health (not recorded which). CDR3s include the opening cysteine and the closing phenylalanine or tryptophan. The D gene is left open where the match is weak. A clone size is listed for some rows: how often the clone was seen (once, few, many), or a class if it is expanded.

abundance: many; v_gene: TRBV12-3/TRBV12-4; d_gene: TRBD2; j_gene: TRBJ2-1; CDR3aa: CASSLGTSGIGNEQFF; CDR3nt: TGTGCCAGCAGTTTGGGGACTAGCGGGATTGGCAATGAGCAGTTCTTC
abundance: many; v_gene: TRBV29-1; d_gene: TRBD1; j_gene: TRBJ2-3; CDR3aa: CSVWRQGVADTQYF; CDR3nt: TGCAGCGTATGGAGACAGGGAGTAGCGGATACGCAGTATTTT
abundance: -; v_gene: TRBV5-1; d_gene: -; j_gene: TRBJ2-2; CDR3aa: CASRPEAVTGELFF; CDR3nt: TGCGCCAGCAGGCCAGAGGCCGTCACCGGGGAGCTGTTTTTT
abundance: -; v_gene: TRBV27; d_gene: -; j_gene: TRBJ2-3; CDR3aa: CASSLLLSDTQYF; CDR3nt: TGTGCCAGCAGTTTGCTACTAAGCGATACGCAGTATTTT
abundance: once; v_gene: TRBV20-1; d_gene: TRBD1; j_gene: TRBJ2-7; CDR3aa: CSARDRTGAMDEQYF; CDR3nt: TGCAGTGCTAGAGATCGGACAGGGGCCATGGACGAGCAGTACTTC
abundance: many; v_gene: TRBV29-1; d_gene: TRBD1; j_gene: TRBJ2-7; CDR3aa: CSVVQTGAHEQYF; CDR3nt: TGCAGCGTTGTTCAGACAGGGGCCCACGAGCAGTACTTC
abundance: few; v_gene: TRBV19; d_gene: TRBD2; j_gene: TRBJ2-1; CDR3aa: CASSGGLGYNEQFF; CDR3nt: TGTGCCAGTAGTGGGGGACTAGGCTACAATGAGCAGTTCTTC
abundance: many; v_gene: TRBV20-1; d_gene: -; j_gene: TRBJ2-2; CDR3aa: CSARDRGAVGELFF; CDR3nt: TGCAGTGCTAGAGATCGGGGGGCGGTGGGGGAGCTGTTTTTT
abundance: many; v_gene: TRBV4-1; d_gene: TRBD1; j_gene: TRBJ2-1; CDR3aa: CASSQVPGQGAHEQFF; CDR3nt: TGCGCCAGCAGCCAAGTTCCGGGACAGGGGGCCCATGAGCAGTTCTTC
abundance: many; v_gene: TRBV12-5; d_gene: -; j_gene: TRBJ2-3; CDR3aa: CASGFGGGGTDTQYF; CDR3nt: TGTGCTAGTGGTTTTGGTGGGGGCGGGACAGATACGCAGTATTTT
abundance: few; v_gene: TRBV12-3/TRBV12-4; d_gene: -; j_gene: TRBJ1-5; CDR3aa: CASSLRADSNQPQHF; CDR3nt: TGTGCCAGCAGCCTCCGCGCCGATAGCAATCAGCCCCAGCATTTT
abundance: many; v_gene: TRBV27; d_gene: TRBD1; j_gene: TRBJ1-5; CDR3aa: CASRTGTQPQHF; CDR3nt: TGTGCCAGCAGGACAGGGACTCAGCCCCAGCATTTT
abundance: many; v_gene: TRBV29-1; d_gene: -; j_gene: TRBJ2-1; CDR3aa: CSVGRAHNEQFF; CDR3nt: TGCAGCGTTGGGAGGGCCCACAATGAGCAGTTCTTC
abundance: many; v_gene: TRBV12-3/TRBV12-4; d_gene: -; j_gene: TRBJ2-5; CDR3aa: CASSLNWGQETQYF; CDR3nt: TGTGCCAGCAGTTTGAACTGGGGGCAAGAGACCCAGTACTTC
abundance: many; v_gene: TRBV12-3/TRBV12-4; d_gene: TRBD2; j_gene: TRBJ2-3; CDR3aa: CASKLWEGTQYF; CDR3nt: TGTGCCAGCAAGCTGTGGGAGGGGACGCAGTATTTT
abundance: many; v_gene: TRBV6-1; d_gene: TRBD1; j_gene: TRBJ1-6; CDR3aa: CASSGQVRSPLHF; CDR3nt: TGTGCCAGCAGCGGACAGGTTCGTTCACCCCTCCACTTT
abundance: many; v_gene: TRBV12-3/TRBV12-4; d_gene: -; j_gene: TRBJ2-3; CDR3aa: CASSSRPRLEEGSTDTQYF; CDR3nt: TGTGCCAGCAGCTCCCGACCTCGGCTAGAGGAGGGGAGCACAGATACGCAGTATTTT
abundance: few; v_gene: TRBV9; d_gene: -; j_gene: TRBJ2-7; CDR3aa: CASSVVGGLGTEQYF; CDR3nt: TGTGCCAGCAGCGTCGTAGGGGGTCTCGGGACCGAGCAGTACTTC
abundance: few; v_gene: TRBV7-2; d_gene: TRBD1; j_gene: TRBJ1-5; CDR3aa: CASSWGQGSNQPQHF; CDR3nt: TGTGCCAGCAGCTGGGGACAGGGAAGTAATCAGCCCCAGCATTTT
abundance: many; v_gene: TRBV28; d_gene: TRBD1; j_gene: TRBJ2-7; CDR3aa: CASSQSGQGMYEQYF; CDR3nt: TGTGCCAGCAGTCAATCGGGACAGGGGATGTACGAGCAGTACTTC
abundance: many; v_gene: TRBV25-1; d_gene: -; j_gene: TRBJ1-2; CDR3aa: CASRRDGQLYGYTF; CDR3nt: TGTGCCAGCCGAAGGGATGGACAGCTTTATGGCTACACCTTC
abundance: many; v_gene: TRBV27; d_gene: -; j_gene: TRBJ1-4; CDR3aa: CASSHPPALGGVSEKLFF; CDR3nt: TGTGCCAGCAGCCATCCTCCGGCCCTTGGGGGCGTTTCTGAAAAACTGTTTTTT
abundance: many; v_gene: TRBV12-3/TRBV12-4; d_gene: TRBD2; j_gene: TRBJ2-3; CDR3aa: CASTLAGGADTQYF; CDR3nt: TGTGCCAGCACCTTAGCGGGGGGGGCAGATACGCAGTATTTT
abundance: -; v_gene: TRBV7-2; d_gene: -; j_gene: TRBJ2-2; CDR3aa: CASSWSGNTGELFF; CDR3nt: TGTGCCAGCAGCTGGTCAGGGAACACCGGGGAGCTGTTTTTT
abundance: -; v_gene: TRBV12-3/TRBV12-4; d_gene: -; j_gene: TRBJ2-5; CDR3aa: CASRRGAETQYF; CDR3nt: TGTGCCAGCAGACGCGGGGCTGAGACCCAGTACTTC
abundance: many; v_gene: TRBV6-1; d_gene: -; j_gene: TRBJ2-3; CDR3aa: CASSVGLHTDTQYF; CDR3nt: TGTGCCAGCAGTGTAGGTCTGCACACAGATACGCAGTATTTT
abundance: few; v_gene: TRBV5-5; d_gene: -; j_gene: TRBJ1-1; CDR3aa: CASRKTNTEAFF; CDR3nt: TGTGCCAGCAGGAAAACAAACACTGAAGCTTTCTTT
abundance: many; v_gene: TRBV3-1; d_gene: TRBD2; j_gene: TRBJ2-5; CDR3aa: CASSPTGGQETQYF; CDR3nt: TGTGCCAGCAGTCCAACGGGGGGCCAAGAGACCCAGTACTTC
abundance: -; v_gene: TRBV15; d_gene: -; j_gene: TRBJ1-2; CDR3aa: CATSRDQGAYYGYTF; CDR3nt: TGTGCCACCAGCAGAGATCAGGGAGCCTACTATGGCTACACCTTC
abundance: few; v_gene: TRBV3-1; d_gene: TRBD2; j_gene: TRBJ2-7; CDR3aa: CASSQSQGGGSTYEQYF; CDR3nt: TGTGCCAGCAGCCAATCACAGGGCGGGGGGTCTACCTACGAGCAGTACTTC
abundance: few; v_gene: TRBV3-1; d_gene: -; j_gene: TRBJ1-1; CDR3aa: CASSSRGEGETEAFF; CDR3nt: TGTGCCAGCAGCTCACGGGGGGAAGGGGAAACTGAAGCTTTCTTT
abundance: many; v_gene: TRBV12-3/TRBV12-4; d_gene: TRBD1; j_gene: TRBJ1-4; CDR3aa: CASSFGQGGEKLFF; CDR3nt: TGTGCCAGCAGTTTCGGACAGGGAGGCGAAAAACTGTTTTTT
abundance: many; v_gene: TRBV6-5; d_gene: -; j_gene: TRBJ2-5; CDR3aa: CASSYSMATQEETQYF; CDR3nt: TGTGCCAGCAGTTACTCGATGGCTACCCAAGAAGAGACCCAGTACTTC
abundance: many; v_gene: TRBV11-2; d_gene: -; j_gene: TRBJ2-2; CDR3aa: CASSLFNLANTGELFF; CDR3nt: TGTGCCAGCAGCTTATTCAATTTGGCGAACACCGGGGAGCTGTTTTTT
abundance: many; v_gene: TRBV4-3; d_gene: -; j_gene: TRBJ2-1; CDR3aa: CASSLNEGAHNEQFF; CDR3nt: TGCGCCAGCAGCCTAAACGAAGGGGCCCACAATGAGCAGTTCTTC
abundance: few; v_gene: TRBV29-1; d_gene: TRBD1; j_gene: TRBJ2-2; CDR3aa: CSASRGTGNTGELFF; CDR3nt: TGCAGCGCCTCCCGGGGGACAGGGAACACCGGGGAGCTGTTTTTT
abundance: many; v_gene: TRBV10-3; d_gene: TRBD2; j_gene: TRBJ2-1; CDR3aa: CAITQGTRVGDEQFF; CDR3nt: TGTGCCATCACCCAAGGGACTAGGGTAGGCGATGAGCAGTTCTTC
abundance: many; v_gene: TRBV3-1; d_gene: -; j_gene: TRBJ1-1; CDR3aa: CASSQGRTGTEAFF; CDR3nt: TGTGCCAGCAGCCAAGGCAGGACCGGGACTGAAGCTTTCTTT
abundance: few; v_gene: TRBV5-5; d_gene: TRBD2; j_gene: TRBJ2-1; CDR3aa: CASSLSGGPSSYNEQFF; CDR3nt: TGTGCCAGCAGCTTGAGCGGGGGGCCTAGCTCCTACAATGAGCAGTTCTTC
abundance: many; v_gene: TRBV5-1; d_gene: -; j_gene: TRBJ2-7; CDR3aa: CASSFSRGYEQYF; CDR3nt: TGCGCCAGCAGCTTTTCCCGGGGCTACGAGCAGTACTTC
abundance: many; v_gene: TRBV5-1; d_gene: -; j_gene: TRBJ2-3; CDR3aa: CASKLRQENTDTQYF; CDR3nt: TGCGCCAGCAAGCTTCGGCAGGAGAACACAGATACGCAGTATTTT
abundance: few; v_gene: TRBV6-2/TRBV6-3; d_gene: TRBD2; j_gene: TRBJ2-1; CDR3aa: CASSYSTGGGGADNEQFF; CDR3nt: TGTGCCAGCAGTTACTCGACGGGAGGCGGGGGGGCCGATAATGAGCAGTTCTTC
abundance: many; v_gene: TRBV27; d_gene: TRBD1; j_gene: TRBJ2-2; CDR3aa: CASSLSAAGGETATGELFF; CDR3nt: TGTGCCAGCAGTTTATCGGCGGCAGGGGGCGAAACCGCCACCGGGGAGCTGTTTTTT
abundance: -; v_gene: TRBV29-1; d_gene: -; j_gene: TRBJ2-1; CDR3aa: CSAGVSGEQFF; CDR3nt: TGCAGCGCCGGGGTTAGCGGTGAGCAGTTCTTC
abundance: many; v_gene: TRBV24-1; d_gene: -; j_gene: TRBJ1-2; CDR3aa: CATSGDAGEDYGYTF; CDR3nt: TGTGCCACCAGCGGGGACGCCGGTGAAGACTATGGCTACACCTTC
abundance: -; v_gene: TRBV7-6; d_gene: -; j_gene: TRBJ1-4; CDR3aa: CASSPTPTNEKLFF; CDR3nt: TGTGCCAGCAGCCCCACCCCCACTAATGAAAAACTGTTTTTT
abundance: few; v_gene: TRBV29-1; d_gene: -; j_gene: TRBJ2-7; CDR3aa: CSVAEVYEQYF; CDR3nt: TGCAGCGTTGCCGAGGTCTACGAGCAGTACTTC
abundance: many; v_gene: TRBV5-1; d_gene: -; j_gene: TRBJ1-1; CDR3aa: CASSLVADEAFF; CDR3nt: TGCGCCAGCAGCTTGGTAGCTGATGAAGCTTTCTTT
abundance: few; v_gene: TRBV29-1; d_gene: -; j_gene: TRBJ2-1; CDR3aa: CSAGGSFF; CDR3nt: TGCAGCGCCGGAGGCTCGTTCTTC
abundance: few; v_gene: TRBV7-9; d_gene: -; j_gene: TRBJ2-1; CDR3aa: CASSFSGLDEQFF; CDR3nt: TGTGCCAGCAGCTTTTCGGGGCTTGATGAGCAGTTCTTC
abundance: many; v_gene: TRBV5-1; d_gene: -; j_gene: TRBJ1-1; CDR3aa: CASSLSPAGNTEAFF; CDR3nt: TGCGCCAGCAGCTTGTCCCCCGCGGGGAACACTGAAGCTTTCTTT
abundance: many; v_gene: TRBV5-1; d_gene: -; j_gene: TRBJ1-1; CDR3aa: CASSFDGSEDTEAFF; CDR3nt: TGCGCCAGCAGCTTCGACGGGTCGGAGGACACTGAAGCTTTCTTT
abundance: many; v_gene: TRBV5-1; d_gene: -; j_gene: TRBJ1-6; CDR3aa: CASSRDSSYNSPLHF; CDR3nt: TGCGCCAGCAGCCGAGACAGTAGTTATAATTCACCCCTCCACTTT
abundance: many; v_gene: TRBV4-1; d_gene: -; j_gene: TRBJ2-2; CDR3aa: CASSQERAARIANTGELFF; CDR3nt: TGCGCCAGCAGCCAAGAAAGGGCGGCCCGGATCGCGAACACCGGGGAGCTGTTTTTT
abundance: few; v_gene: TRBV7-9; d_gene: -; j_gene: TRBJ2-3; CDR3aa: CASSFPTRGTDTQYF; CDR3nt: TGTGCCAGCAGCTTCCCCACTAGGGGCACAGATACGCAGTATTTT
abundance: many; v_gene: TRBV6-1; d_gene: TRBD2; j_gene: TRBJ2-1; CDR3aa: CASSEASGGADEQFF; CDR3nt: TGTGCCAGCAGTGAAGCTAGCGGGGGGGCGGATGAGCAGTTCTTC
abundance: once; v_gene: TRBV14; d_gene: -; j_gene: TRBJ2-5; CDR3aa: CASSQVAETQYF; CDR3nt: TGTGCCAGCAGCCAGGTGGCGGAGACCCAGTACTTC
abundance: -; v_gene: TRBV7-2; d_gene: -; j_gene: TRBJ2-7; CDR3aa: CASSLSITSYEQYF; CDR3nt: TGTGCCAGCAGCTTATCTATAACGTCCTACGAGCAGTACTTC
abundance: many; v_gene: TRBV12-3/TRBV12-4; d_gene: TRBD1; j_gene: TRBJ1-3; CDR3aa: CASRLGTAPGNTIYF; CDR3nt: TGTGCCAGCAGGCTTGGGACAGCTCCTGGAAACACCATATATTTT